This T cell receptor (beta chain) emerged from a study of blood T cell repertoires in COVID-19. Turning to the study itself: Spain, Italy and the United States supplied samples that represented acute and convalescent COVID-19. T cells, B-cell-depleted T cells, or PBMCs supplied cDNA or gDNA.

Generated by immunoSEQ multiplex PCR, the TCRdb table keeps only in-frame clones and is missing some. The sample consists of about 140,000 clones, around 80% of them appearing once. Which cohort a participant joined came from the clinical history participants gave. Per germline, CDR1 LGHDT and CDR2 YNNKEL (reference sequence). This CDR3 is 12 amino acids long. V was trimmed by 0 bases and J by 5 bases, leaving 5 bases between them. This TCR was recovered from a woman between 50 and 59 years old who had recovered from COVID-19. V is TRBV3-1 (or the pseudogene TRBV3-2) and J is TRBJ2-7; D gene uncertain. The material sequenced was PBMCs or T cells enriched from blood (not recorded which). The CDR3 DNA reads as TGTGCCAGCAGCCAAGATCGGGACGAGCAGTACTTC. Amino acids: CASSQDRDEQYF.